The 16 T cell receptor beta chains reported below all come from one sample, sequenced in a study of cytomegalovirus exposure and HLA in healthy donors. PCR primers comprised 60 Vbeta and 13 Jbeta primers. TCRdb's table, derived via immunoSEQ multiplex PCR, lists solely in-frame clones and lacks some. Of roughly 150,000 clones listed, just under 80% were seen once; the top ten hold approximately 1.3%. The sequenced material came from PBMCs. These receptors originate from a man aged 30 to 45 in good health and CMV-seronegative.

This clone was detected once. The gene calls are TRBV28 and TRBJ2-7; no reliable D call. V lost 1 base to trimming and J lost 3 bases, with 7 bases between them. The CDR3 is made up of 13 amino acids. Germline V gives CDR1 MDHEN, CDR2 SYDVKM. The CDR3: CASSLYGGYEQYF. CDR3 DNA sequence: TGTGCCAGCAGTTTATATGGCGGCTACGAGCAGTACTTC.

The chain employs TRBV7-9 and TRBJ2-5; D ambiguous. Germline CDR1 SEHNR, CDR2 FQNEAQ (reference sequence). The CDR3 is made up of 14 amino acids. Trimming shortened V by 1 base and J by 1 base, and 7 bases separated the two germline ends. Here the CDR3 reads CASSLGGTQETQYF. The CDR3 DNA reads TGTGCCAGCAGCTTAGGAGGTACCCAAGAGACCCAGTACTTC. Using reference TRBV7-9 and TRBJ2-5 for the parts outside the CDR3, the full variable domain is DTGVSQNPRHKITKRGQNVTFRCDPISEHNRLYWYRQTLGQGPEFLTYFQNEAQLEKSRLLSDRFSAERPKGSFSTLEIQRTEQGDSAMYLCASSLGGTQETQYFGPGTRLLVL.

The chain combines TRBV5-6 with TRBJ1-2; D unresolved. The CDR3 is 13 amino acids. Trimming stripped 2 bases from V and 1 base from J, with 6 bases between. Per germline, CDR1 SGHDT and CDR2 YYEEEE. The CDR3: CASSLTNNYGYTF. The CDR3 DNA reads TGTGCCAGCAGCTTAACAAATAACTATGGCTACACCTTC.

V usage is TRBV10-3 and J usage is TRBJ2-5; 11 nucleotides align to TRBD2. The J segment lost 1 base and the V segment lost 10 bases, leaving 2 bases of the junction unmatched. Germline CDR1 ENHRY, CDR2 SYGVKD. CDR3 length: 13 residues. CDR3 coding DNA: TGTGCCACCCTAGCGGGGGGCCAAGAGACCCAGTACTTC. Amino acid sequence: CATLAGGQETQYF.

The genes are TRBV19 and TRBJ1-1; perhaps TRBD1 as D (6 bases). This CDR3 is built from 15 residues. Looked up from germline, CDR1 is LNHDA and CDR2 is SQIVND (reference sequence). Trimming pared 1 base from V and 4 bases from J, leaving 13 bases between. This CDR3 is CASSIAGTIGTEAFF. The CDR3 DNA is TGTGCCAGTAGTATAGCTGGGACAATTGGCACTGAAGCTTTCTTT.

This clone was recorded once. The chain combines TRBV5-1 with TRBJ2-5; TRBD1 aligns across 11 bases. Trimming removed 4 bases from V and 1 base from J; junction bases left unmatched: 6. The germline CDR1 and CDR2 sequences are SGHRS and YFSETQ. The CDR3 has 16 residues. The CDR3 here is CASSGGQGAIQETQYF. The CDR3 DNA reads TGCGCCAGCAGCGGAGGACAGGGGGCGATCCAAGAGACCCAGTACTTC.

J is TRBJ2-6 and V is TRBV29-1; D gene ambiguous. Germline CDR1 and CDR2: SQVTM and ANQGSEA. Trimming left V 4 bases short and J 0 bases short, with 4 bases between. This CDR3 is 13 amino acids long. CDR3: CSVAVSGANVLTF. CDR3 nucleotides: TGCAGCGTTGCTGTCTCTGGGGCCAACGTCCTGACTTTC.

This chain links TRBV14 with TRBJ2-3; 8 positions agree with TRBD2. Germline V lookup: CDR1 SGHDN, CDR2 FVKESK. V lost 4 bases to trimming and J lost 2 bases; unmatched junction nucleotides: 2. The CDR3 totals 14 residues. CDR3 amino acids: CASSRSGVTDTQYF. CDR3 coding DNA: TGTGCCAGCAGCCGTAGCGGGGTCACAGATACGCAGTATTTT.

V and J are TRBV5-1 and TRBJ2-5, with D possibly TRBD1 on 6 matching bases. V was shortened by 4 bases and J by 1 base, with 11 bases between the two germline ends. The CDR3 contains 14 residues. From germline, CDR1 is SGHRS and CDR2 YFSETQ. The CDR3, as DNA: TGCGCCAGCAGCCCCCCCAGGGGCCAAGAGACCCAGTACTTC. Residues: CASSPPRGQETQYF.

This clone turned up a few times. The chain combines TRBV5-1 with TRBJ2-5; 7 nucleotides match TRBD1. Judging by the DNA end, TRBJ2-7 fits better; the J call may be wrong. CDR1 SGHRS and CDR2 YFSETQ come from the germline V gene. This CDR3 has 13 amino acids. The CDR3 DNA follows: TGCGCCAGCAGCCCCGGGACAGAGTACGAGCAGTACTTC. Translating gives CASSPGTEYEQYF.

The chain joins TRBV18 to TRBJ2-7; 10 bases are a match to TRBD1. CDR3 length equals 16 residues. The germline gives CDR1 KGHSH, CDR2 LQKENI. V lost 0 bases and J lost 7; bases outside the gene matches: 9. The DNA of the CDR3 is TGTGCCAGCTCACCACCCTGGACAGGGGGTGTGGGTGAGCAGTACTTC. Its protein product is CASSPPWTGGVGEQYF.

V gene TRBV6-1 combines with J gene TRBJ2-1; TRBD2 might be the D (6 bases). This CDR3 spans 15 amino acids. In germline, CDR1 is MNHNS, CDR2 SASEGT. V was trimmed by 5 bases and J by 1 base, leaving 12 bases between them. CDR3: CASSWLAESYNEQFF. CDR3 DNA sequence: TGTGCCAGCAGTTGGTTAGCGGAGTCCTACAATGAGCAGTTCTTC.

This rearrangement joins TRBV29-1 to TRBJ2-1; TRBD1 matches at 9 bases. Unmatched junction bases numbered 8, after V lost 7 bases and J lost 1 base. The CDR3 extends over 15 amino acids. Germline lookup yields CDR1 SQVTM and CDR2 ANQGSEA. The CDR3 nucleotides are TGCAGCGCCAAGCCCGGGACAGGGTCCTACAATGAGCAGTTCTTC. This sequence encodes CSAKPGTGSYNEQFF.

The chain combines TRBV6-5 with TRBJ1-1, with D maybe TRBD1 (5 bases). The CDR3 runs to 14 residues. The germline V gene encodes CDR1 MNHEY and CDR2 SVGAGI. Between the trimmed V and J ends, which lost 2 bases and 5 bases, there was a span of 12 bases. CDR3 loop: CASSYRSGGTEAFF. The CDR3 nucleotides read TGTGCCAGCAGTTACCGTAGCGGGGGAACTGAAGCTTTCTTT.

This rearrangement joins TRBV30 to TRBJ1-6, with D tentatively TRBD1 (6 bases). The germline V gene has CDR1 GTSNPN and CDR2 SVGIG (reference sequence). Trimming took 3 bases from V and 0 from J, leaving 18 bases between them. The CDR3 has 18 residues. The CDR3, as DNA: TGTGCCTGGAGCGCCCCTGGAAGGACAGCCTCCTATAATTCACCCCTCCACTTT. The encoded protein is CAWSAPGRTASYNSPLHF.

The count of this clone is one. The chain is built from TRBV7-9 and TRBJ2-7; D is unresolved. V was shortened by 3 bases and J by 2 bases, with 14 bases between the two germline ends. This CDR3 contains 15 residues. The germline CDR1 and CDR2 sequences are SEHNR and FQNEAQ (reference sequence). CDR3: CASSFHRGYPYEQYF. The CDR3 DNA sequence: TGTGCCAGCAGCTTTCATAGAGGTTACCCCTACGAGCAGTACTTC.